This is a list of T cell receptor beta chains from one sample in a study of long-term antiretroviral therapy in people with HIV. Data came from immunoSEQ multiplex PCR; TCRdb stores just in-frame clones and leaves some out. Altogether about 29,000 clones are present, approximately 78% being singletons, with the ten largest covering about 8.2%. Sequences were derived from unsorted PBMCs, sampled 3 years after starting antiretroviral therapy. The receptors stem from a man between 35 and 55 years old with HIV. Each CDR3 is given with its conserved first and last residue. Each record gives: J gene, clone size, D gene, V gene, CDR3 DNA, CDR3 protein. A D gene is named only where the DNA matches it firmly. Size values are once, few and many counts, or a class for expanded clones, and some rows have none.

TRBJ1-6 | - | - | TRBV25-1 | TGTGCCAGCAGTGAGGTCCGGGGTCAAAATTCACCCCTCCACTTT | CASSEVRGQNSPLHF
TRBJ2-2 | medium-sized | TRBD2 | TRBV7-9 | TGTGCGCCGGGACTAGCGAACACCGGGGAGCTGTTTTTT | CAPGLANTGELFF
TRBJ2-3 | - | - | TRBV10-3 | TGTGCCATCAGTGAGTCGAGAGTCGCAGATACGCAGTATTTT | CAISESRVADTQYF
TRBJ1-1 | - | - | TRBV2 | TGTGCCAGCTCACAGAACACTGAAGCTTTCTTT | CASSQNTEAFF
TRBJ2-7 | - | - | TRBV7-2 | TGTGCCAGCACTCAAGGTATCCGCGCGGGCTCCTACGAGCAGTACTTC | CASTQGIRAGSYEQYF
TRBJ2-3 | - | - | TRBV27 | TGTGCCAGCAGTTTACAAACGGAACTCCCCCACACGCATACGCAGTATTTT | CASSLQTELPHTHTQYF
TRBJ2-1 | - | TRBD2 | TRBV13 | TGTGCCAGCAGCTTAGTGTCCCCTACTACTAGCGGGGGGGCATGGGCGACCTACAATGAGCAGTTCTTC | CASSLVSPTTSGGAWATYNEQFF
TRBJ2-7 | once | TRBD2 | TRBV9 | TGTGCCAGCAGTGCGGGGGGGCTAGACGAGCAGTACTTC | CASSAGGLDEQYF
TRBJ2-5 | - | TRBD1 | TRBV7-9 | TGTGCCAGCAGCCTGGGACAGTCGGCAGAGACCCAGTACTTC | CASSLGQSAETQYF
TRBJ1-3 | - | - | TRBV5-1 | TGCGCCAGCAGCTTGGGTACCTCTGGAAACACCATATATTTT | CASSLGTSGNTIYF
TRBJ2-7 | - | TRBD1 | TRBV7-8 | TGTGCCAGCAGCTTACTACTGGGACAGGGCCACGAGCAGTACTTC | CASSLLLGQGHEQYF
TRBJ2-7 | once | TRBD2 | TRBV18 | TGTGCCAGCTCTCCGACTAGCGGGGGACTATCCTACGAGCAGTACTTC | CASSPTSGGLSYEQYF
TRBJ2-2 | - | - | TRBV19 | TGTGCCAGTAGGGCAGATCCGAACACCGGGGAGCTGTTTTTT | CASRADPNTGELFF
TRBJ1-1 | once | TRBD1 | TRBV29-1 | TGCAGCGTTGGGGAGACAGGGTTGAATACTGAAGCTTTCTTT | CSVGETGLNTEAFF
TRBJ2-7 | - | TRBD1 | TRBV7-2 | TGTGCCAGCAGCTTATCCTCCGGGACAGGGAAAGGCGAGCAGTACTTC | CASSLSSGTGKGEQYF
TRBJ2-3 | - | TRBD2 | TRBV11-3 | TGTGCCAGCAGCTTAGGACTAGCAGTCACAGATACGCAGTATTTT | CASSLGLAVTDTQYF
TRBJ2-7 | few | TRBD1 | TRBV5-4 | TGTGCCAGCAGTTGGACAGGGGGCTCCTACGAGCAGTACTTC | CASSWTGGSYEQYF
TRBJ2-7 | - | TRBD2 | TRBV5-6 | TGTGCCAGCAGCTCCTGGGGACTAGCGGGGACCTACGAGCAGTACTTC | CASSSWGLAGTYEQYF
TRBJ1-3 | - | - | TRBV2 | TGTGCCAGCAGTCAAGGATTGTTCTCTGGAAACACCATATATTTT | CASSQGLFSGNTIYF
TRBJ2-3 | - | TRBD2 | TRBV6-1 | TGTGCCAGCAGTGAGTGGAGACTAGCGGGGGGCCCACAGGGGGATACGCAGTATTTT | CASSEWRLAGGPQGDTQYF
TRBJ1-5 | few | - | TRBV30 | TGTGCCTGGAGTGTACTGAGGGATCAGCCCCAGCATTTT | CAWSVLRDQPQHF
TRBJ2-3 | once | - | TRBV10-3 | TGTGCCATCAGTGACGGCCAACTAAGTGTCACAGATACGCAGTATTTT | CAISDGQLSVTDTQYF
TRBJ2-7 | - | TRBD1 | TRBV29-1 | TGCAGCGTTGGTTCGCCAGGGGGTCACGGCAATTACGAGCAGTACTTC | CSVGSPGGHGNYEQYF
TRBJ1-2 | - | - | TRBV30 | TGTGCCGGAACCCCTGGCTACACCTTC | CAGTPGYTF
TRBJ2-5 | few | TRBD2 | TRBV19 | TGTGCCAGTAGACTAGCGGGCGCTGGAGAGACCCAGTACTTC | CASRLAGAGETQYF
TRBJ1-3 | - | - | TRBV4-1 | TGCGCCAGCAGCCGGATAGTATCTGGAAACACCATATATTTT | CASSRIVSGNTIYF
TRBJ2-1 | - | - | TRBV19 | TGTGCCAGTAGTAGGTACAATGAGCAGTTCTTC | CASSRYNEQFF
TRBJ1-6 | - | TRBD1 | TRBV25-1 | TGTGCCAGTCAGAACAGGGGGCTTGGGTCACCCCTCCACTTT | CASQNRGLGSPLHF
TRBJ2-2 | few | - | TRBV7-7 | TGTGCTAGCAGCTTAGGAGCCGGGGAGCTGTTTTTT | CASSLGAGELFF
TRBJ2-1 | - | TRBD2 | TRBV19 | TGTGCCAGTATGGGGCTAGCGGGGTTCAATGAGCAGTTCTTC | CASMGLAGFNEQFF
TRBJ2-2 | - | TRBD2 | TRBV11-2 | TGTGCCAGCAGCCTGGGGACTAGCGGAAACACCGGGGAGCTGTTTTTT | CASSLGTSGNTGELFF
TRBJ2-7 | - | - | TRBV4-1 | TGCGCCAGCAGCCATGATCAGGGTCCCGAGCAGTACTTC | CASSHDQGPEQYF
TRBJ2-1 | medium-sized | TRBD2 | TRBV7-2 | TGTGCCAGCAGCTTAGCGTTCGGACTAGCGGGCATCGATAGGAATGAGCAGTTCTTC | CASSLAFGLAGIDRNEQFF
TRBJ2-3 | - | TRBD2 | TRBV7-2 | TGTGCCAGCAGCGCCGGCGGGAGAGGGGCAGATACGCAGTATTTT | CASSAGGRGADTQYF
TRBJ2-2 | - | - | TRBV19 | TGTGCCAGTAGTATTTCATGGGAGCTGTTTTTT | CASSISWELFF
TRBJ1-4 | few | - | TRBV7-9 | TGTGCCAGCAGCCCACTAGCAACTAATGAAAAACTGTTTTTT | CASSPLATNEKLFF
TRBJ2-1 | - | - | TRBV18 | TGTGCCAGCTCACGGCTCGCCCAGGGTGACTACAATGAGCAGTTCTTC | CASSRLAQGDYNEQFF
TRBJ1-1 | medium-sized | - | TRBV6-4 | TGTGCCAGCAGTGACGGGGATCGCAGGGGATCGGGCACTGAAGCTTTCTTT | CASSDGDRRGSGTEAFF
TRBJ1-2 | few | TRBD1 | TRBV30 | TGTGCCTGGAGTGATGAGACAGGGGGCGCATGGTATGGCTACACCTTC | CAWSDETGGAWYGYTF
TRBJ2-2 | - | TRBD1 | TRBV5-1 | TGCGCCAGCAGCGAAGGACAGGCGAACACCGGGGAGCTGTTTTTT | CASSEGQANTGELFF
TRBJ1-1 | - | - | TRBV14 | TGTGCCAGCAGCCAAGGACAGAACACTGAAGCTTTCTTT | CASSQGQNTEAFF
TRBJ2-3 | once | TRBD2 | TRBV30 | TGTGCCTGGAGTGTCGGAGCGGGGGGGTTCACAGATACGCAGTATTTT | CAWSVGAGGFTDTQYF
TRBJ1-1 | - | - | TRBV9 | TGTGCCAGCAGCGGGCGGGGAGGGATGAACACTGAAGCTTTCTTT | CASSGRGGMNTEAFF
TRBJ1-2 | - | - | TRBV25-1 | TGTGCCAGCAGTTCCAACCCTGACATCCCTTATGGCTACACCTTC | CASSSNPDIPYGYTF
TRBJ2-6 | - | - | TRBV7-8 | TGTGCCAGCAGCTTAGGGGTAGCTGGGGCCAACGTCCTGACTTTC | CASSLGVAGANVLTF
TRBJ2-7 | - | TRBD1 | TRBV5-1 | TGCGCCAGTACGGACAGGTTAAGGGATGAGCAGTACTTC | CASTDRLRDEQYF
TRBJ2-7 | medium-sized | - | TRBV6-1 | TGTGCCAGCAGTGCTCCAGGGGCCGCGCTCTACGAGCAGTACTTC | CASSAPGAALYEQYF
TRBJ1-2 | - | TRBD1 | TRBV18 | TGTGCCAGCTCACCTGGGGCTTCGGCAGGGGGCGCGGATGGCTACACCTTC | CASSPGASAGGADGYTF
TRBJ1-2 | few | - | TRBV5-4 | TGTGCCAGCAGCTTGGTGCCTACAGGTGGCTATGGCTACACCTTC | CASSLVPTGGYGYTF
TRBJ1-5 | - | - | TRBV2 | TGTGCCAGCAGTGAAAAATTTGGAGGCAATCAGCCCCAGCATTTT | CASSEKFGGNQPQHF
TRBJ1-1 | - | TRBD1 | TRBV4-1 | TGCGCCAGCAGCCAAGACCCCCGGACAGGGTTTTCTGAAGCTTTCTTT | CASSQDPRTGFSEAFF
TRBJ2-3 | - | - | TRBV10-1 | TGCGCCAGCAGTGGGGACATATACACAGATACGCAGTATTTT | CASSGDIYTDTQYF
TRBJ2-7 | few | TRBD1 | TRBV4-1 | TGCGCCAGCAGCCCGACAGGGGGCATCTACGAGCAGTACTTC | CASSPTGGIYEQYF
TRBJ2-7 | - | - | TRBV29-1 | TGCAGCGTTGTGCAGGGTCACGAGCAGTACTTC | CSVVQGHEQYF